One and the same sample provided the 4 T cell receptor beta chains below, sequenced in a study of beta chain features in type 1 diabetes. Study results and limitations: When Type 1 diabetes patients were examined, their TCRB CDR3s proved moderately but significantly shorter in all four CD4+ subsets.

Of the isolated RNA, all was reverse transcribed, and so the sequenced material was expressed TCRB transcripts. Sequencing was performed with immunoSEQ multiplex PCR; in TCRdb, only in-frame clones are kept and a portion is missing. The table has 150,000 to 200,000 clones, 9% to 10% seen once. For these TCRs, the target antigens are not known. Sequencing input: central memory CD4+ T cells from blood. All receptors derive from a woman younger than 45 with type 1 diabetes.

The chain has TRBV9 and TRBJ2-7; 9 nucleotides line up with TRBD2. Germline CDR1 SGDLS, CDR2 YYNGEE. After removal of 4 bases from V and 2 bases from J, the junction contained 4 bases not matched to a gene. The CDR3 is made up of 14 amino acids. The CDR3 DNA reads TGTGCCAGCAGCCGTAGCGGGAGCCCCTACGAGCAGTACTTC. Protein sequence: CASSRSGSPYEQYF.

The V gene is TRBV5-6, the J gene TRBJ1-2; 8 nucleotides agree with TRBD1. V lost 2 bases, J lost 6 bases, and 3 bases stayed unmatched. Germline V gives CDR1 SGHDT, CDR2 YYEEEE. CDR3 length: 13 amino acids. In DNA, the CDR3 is TGTGCCAGCAGCTTCGGACAGGGTCATGGCTACACCTTC. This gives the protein CASSFGQGHGYTF.

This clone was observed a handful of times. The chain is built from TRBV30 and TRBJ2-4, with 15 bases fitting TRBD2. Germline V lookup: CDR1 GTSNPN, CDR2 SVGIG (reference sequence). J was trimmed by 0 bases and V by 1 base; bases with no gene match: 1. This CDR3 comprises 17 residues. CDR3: CAWSGTSGRVAKNIQYF. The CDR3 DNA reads TGTGCCTGGAGTGGGACTAGCGGGAGGGTAGCCAAAAACATTCAGTACTTC.

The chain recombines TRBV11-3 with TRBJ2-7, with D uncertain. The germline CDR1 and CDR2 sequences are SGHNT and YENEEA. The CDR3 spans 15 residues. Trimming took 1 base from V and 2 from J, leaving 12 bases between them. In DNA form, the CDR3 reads TGTGCCAGCAGCTTAGGTTCGCCAGGAACCTACGAGCAGTACTTC. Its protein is CASSLGSPGTYEQYF. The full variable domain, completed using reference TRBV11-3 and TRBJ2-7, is EAGVVQSPRYKIIEKKQPVAFWCNPISGHNTLYWYLQNLGQGPELLIRYENEEAVDDSQLPKDRFSAERLKGVDSTLKIQPAELGDSAVYLCASSLGSPGTYEQYFGPGTRLTVT.